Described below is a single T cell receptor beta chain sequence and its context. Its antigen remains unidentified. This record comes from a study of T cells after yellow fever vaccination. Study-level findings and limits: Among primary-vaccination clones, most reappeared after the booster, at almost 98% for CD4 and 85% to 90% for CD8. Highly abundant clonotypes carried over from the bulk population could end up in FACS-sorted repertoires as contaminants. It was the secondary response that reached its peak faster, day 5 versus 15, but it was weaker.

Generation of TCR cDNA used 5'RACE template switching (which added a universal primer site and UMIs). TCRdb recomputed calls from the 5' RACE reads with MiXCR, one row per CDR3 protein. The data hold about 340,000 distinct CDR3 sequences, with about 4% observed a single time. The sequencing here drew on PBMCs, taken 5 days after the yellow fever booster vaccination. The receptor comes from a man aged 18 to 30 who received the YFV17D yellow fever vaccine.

The CDR3 protein is CASRAGGRIETQYF. As DNA, the CDR3 is TGCGCCAGCAGGGCCGGGGGGCGCATCGAGACCCAGTACTTC. The chain employs TRBV5-1 and TRBJ2-5; a possible D gene is TRBD2 (7 bases). The CDR3 is 14 amino acids. Germline loops: CDR1 SGHRS, CDR2 YFSETQ. The ends were cut back, 5 bases at V and 5 bases at J, with 16 bases in the middle.